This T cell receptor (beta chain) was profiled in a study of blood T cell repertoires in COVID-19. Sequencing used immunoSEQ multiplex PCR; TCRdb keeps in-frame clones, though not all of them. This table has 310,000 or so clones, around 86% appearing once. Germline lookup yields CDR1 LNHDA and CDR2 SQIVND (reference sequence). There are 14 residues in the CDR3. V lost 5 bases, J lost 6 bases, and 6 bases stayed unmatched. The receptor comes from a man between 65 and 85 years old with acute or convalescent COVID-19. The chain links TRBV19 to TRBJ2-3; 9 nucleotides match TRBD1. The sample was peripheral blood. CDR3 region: CASSPRDRVDTQYF. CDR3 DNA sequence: TGTGCCAGTAGTCCCCGGGACAGGGTGGATACGCAGTATTTT.